This T cell receptor (beta chain) is drawn from a study of blood T cell repertoires in COVID-19. Turning to the study itself: Sites across the United States, Italy and Spain contributed samples from acute and convalescent COVID-19. Nucleic acid was either cDNA or gDNA, and it came from T cells, B-cell-depleted T cells, or PBMCs.

In the original workflow: Cell counts per sample came from amplifying reference gene primers. The protocol was immunoSEQ multiplex PCR, while the TCRdb copy is restricted to in-frame clones and leaves out a portion. The DNA gave D and trimming, while V, J and clone size come from that table. This sample yields some 120,000 clones, of which almost 80% are seen a single time; 20% to 25% belongs to the top ten. Looked up from germline, CDR1 is MNHEY and CDR2 is SMNVEV (reference sequence). This CDR3 is built from 13 residues. V was pared by 3 bases and J by 7 bases, with 6 bases of the junction left unmatched.

The V call is TRBV27, the J call TRBJ2-7; 7 bases agree with TRBD1. This TCR came from a human donor in a cohort sampled during active COVID-19. The sequenced sample was peripheral blood. The CDR3 region is CASSFWDRREQYF. DNA for the CDR3: TGTGCCAGCAGTTTTTGGGACAGAAGGGAGCAGTACTTC.